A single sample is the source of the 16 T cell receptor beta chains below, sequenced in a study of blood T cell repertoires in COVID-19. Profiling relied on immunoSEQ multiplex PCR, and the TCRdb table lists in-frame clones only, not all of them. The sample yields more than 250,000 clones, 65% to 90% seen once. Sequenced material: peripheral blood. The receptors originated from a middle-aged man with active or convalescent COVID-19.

Written as DNA, the CDR3 is TGTGCCATCAGTGAGTCAAAGCGGGAGTGGGATACGCAGTATTTT. It translates to CAISESKREWDTQYF. The V gene is TRBV10-3, the J gene TRBJ2-3; 8 bases are shared with TRBD2. The CDR3 sequence is 15 residues long. Per germline, CDR1 ENHRY and CDR2 SYGVKD. Unmatched junction bases numbered 5, after V lost 0 bases and J lost 6 bases.

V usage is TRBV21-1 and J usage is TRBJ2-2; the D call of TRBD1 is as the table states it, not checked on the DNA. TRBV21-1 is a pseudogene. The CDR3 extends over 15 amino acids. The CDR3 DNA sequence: TGTGCCAGCAGCCGGGACAGGGGTTACACCGGGGAGCTGTTTTTT. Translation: CASSRDRGYTGELFF.

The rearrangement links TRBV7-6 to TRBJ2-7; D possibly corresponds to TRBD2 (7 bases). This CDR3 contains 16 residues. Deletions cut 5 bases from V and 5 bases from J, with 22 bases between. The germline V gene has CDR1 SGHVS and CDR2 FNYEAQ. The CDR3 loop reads CASSPRGGWASDEQYF. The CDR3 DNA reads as TGTGCCAGCAGCCCTAGGGGGGGCTGGGCGTCCGACGAGCAGTACTTC.

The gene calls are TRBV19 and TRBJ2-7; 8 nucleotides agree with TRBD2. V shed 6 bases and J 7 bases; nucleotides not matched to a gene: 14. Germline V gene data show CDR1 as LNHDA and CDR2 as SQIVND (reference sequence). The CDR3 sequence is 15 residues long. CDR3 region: CASSGWIAGLREQYF. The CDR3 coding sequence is TGTGCCAGTAGCGGTTGGATAGCGGGACTGAGAGAGCAGTACTTC.

Here the CDR3 DNA reads TGCAGTGCTAGTTTTGATCGGGTACGGGGTTGGCCACACTCTGAAGCTTTCTTT. Translating gives CSASFDRVRGWPHSEAFF. The chain carries TRBV20-1 and TRBJ1-1; D unresolved. With 3 bases removed from V and 6 bases from J, the gap between germline ends came to 29 bases. Germline CDR1 DFQATT, CDR2 SNEGSKA (reference sequence). The CDR3 has 18 residues.

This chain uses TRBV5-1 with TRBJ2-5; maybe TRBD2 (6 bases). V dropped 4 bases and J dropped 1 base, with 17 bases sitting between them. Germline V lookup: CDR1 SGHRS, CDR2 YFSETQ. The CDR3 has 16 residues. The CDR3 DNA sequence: TGCGCCAGCAGCCTCAGCCCGGGAGTGGGCCAAGAGACCCAGTACTTC. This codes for CASSLSPGVGQETQYF.

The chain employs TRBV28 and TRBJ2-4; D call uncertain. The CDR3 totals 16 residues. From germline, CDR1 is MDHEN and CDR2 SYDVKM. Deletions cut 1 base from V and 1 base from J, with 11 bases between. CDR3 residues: CASSLYSIAAKNIQYF. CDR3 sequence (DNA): TGTGCCAGCAGTTTATACTCTATTGCCGCCAAAAACATTCAGTACTTC.

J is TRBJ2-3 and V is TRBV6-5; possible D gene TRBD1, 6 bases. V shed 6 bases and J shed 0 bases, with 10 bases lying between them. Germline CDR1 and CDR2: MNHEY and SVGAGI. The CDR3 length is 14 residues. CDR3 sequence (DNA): TGTGCCAGCAGAAGTGGGACAAGCACAGATACGCAGTATTTT. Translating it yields CASRSGTSTDTQYF.

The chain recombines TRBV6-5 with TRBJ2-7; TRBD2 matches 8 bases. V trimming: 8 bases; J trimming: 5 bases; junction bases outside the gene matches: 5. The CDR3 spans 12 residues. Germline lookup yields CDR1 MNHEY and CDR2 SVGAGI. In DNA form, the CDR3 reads TGTGCCAGCTCGAAGCGGGAGAACGAGCAGTACTTC. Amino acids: CASSKRENEQYF.

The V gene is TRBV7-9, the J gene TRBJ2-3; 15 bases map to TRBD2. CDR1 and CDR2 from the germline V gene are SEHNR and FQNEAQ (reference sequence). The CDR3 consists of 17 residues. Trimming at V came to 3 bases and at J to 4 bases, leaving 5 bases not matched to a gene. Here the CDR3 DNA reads TGTGCCAGCAGCTTTGCGGGACTAGCGGGAGGAGCAGATACGCAGTATTTT. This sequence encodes CASSFAGLAGGADTQYF. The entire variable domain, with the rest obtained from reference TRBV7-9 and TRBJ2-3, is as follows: DTGVSQNPRHKITKRGQNVTFRCDPISEHNRLYWYRQTLGQGPEFLTYFQNEAQLEKSRLLSDRFSAERPKGSFSTLEIQRTEQGDSAMYLCASSFAGLAGGADTQYFGPGTRLTVL.

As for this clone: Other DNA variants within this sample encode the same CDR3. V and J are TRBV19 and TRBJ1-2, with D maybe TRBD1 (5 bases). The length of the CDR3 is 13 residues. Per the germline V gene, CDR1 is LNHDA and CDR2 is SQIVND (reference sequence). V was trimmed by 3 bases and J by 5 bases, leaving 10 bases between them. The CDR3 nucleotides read TGTGCCAGTAGTATCGGGGGGGGATATGGCTACACCTTC. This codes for CASSIGGGYGYTF.

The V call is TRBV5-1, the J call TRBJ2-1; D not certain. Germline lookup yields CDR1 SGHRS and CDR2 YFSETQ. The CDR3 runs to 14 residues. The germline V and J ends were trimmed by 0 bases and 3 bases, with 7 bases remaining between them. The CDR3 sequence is CASSLGQDYNEQFF. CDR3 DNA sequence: TGCGCCAGCAGCTTGGGGCAGGACTACAATGAGCAGTTCTTC.

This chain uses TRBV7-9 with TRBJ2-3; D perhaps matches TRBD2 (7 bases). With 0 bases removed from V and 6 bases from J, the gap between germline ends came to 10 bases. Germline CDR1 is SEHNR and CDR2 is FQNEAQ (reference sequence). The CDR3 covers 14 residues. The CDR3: CASSLAGGRDTQYF. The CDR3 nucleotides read TGTGCCAGCAGCTTAGCGGGGGGGCGCGATACGCAGTATTTT.

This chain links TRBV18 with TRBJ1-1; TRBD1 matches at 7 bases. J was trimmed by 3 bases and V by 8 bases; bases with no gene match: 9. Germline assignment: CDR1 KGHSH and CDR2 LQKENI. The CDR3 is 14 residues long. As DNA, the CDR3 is TGTGCCAGCCTTACACAACAGGGGCACACTGAAGCTTTCTTT. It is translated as CASLTQQGHTEAFF.

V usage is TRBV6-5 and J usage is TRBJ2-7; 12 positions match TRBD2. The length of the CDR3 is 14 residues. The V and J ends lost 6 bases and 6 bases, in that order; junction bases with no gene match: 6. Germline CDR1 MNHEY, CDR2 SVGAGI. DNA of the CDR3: TGTGCCAGCAGAAAGGGACTAGCGGGTTTCGAGCAGTACTTC. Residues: CASRKGLAGFEQYF.

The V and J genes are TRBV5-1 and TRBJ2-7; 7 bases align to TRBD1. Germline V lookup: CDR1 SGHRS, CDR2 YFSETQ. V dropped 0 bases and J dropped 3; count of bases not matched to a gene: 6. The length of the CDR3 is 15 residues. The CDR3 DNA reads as TGCGCCAGCAGCTTGGCGGACAGGCTTGTCTACGAGCAGTACTTC. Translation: CASSLADRLVYEQYF.